This TCR beta chain stems from a study of regulatory T cells in long-lasting Graves disease. Construction of the TCR beta libraries employed iRepertoire HTBI primers in conjunction with Arm-PCR of CDR3 regions. TCRdb used MiXCR to reprocess the multiplex PCR reads, holding one entry per CDR3 protein. The sample includes about 620,000 distinct CDR3 sequences, roughly 16% of them seen just once. Time point in this sample: newly diagnosed GD, antithyroid drugs for less than 3 months. Isolated PBMC RNA provided the starting material for the TCR library. This clonotype showed up many times. V lost 2 bases and J lost 2, with 10 bases in between. The CDR3 contains 14 residues. Looked up from germline, CDR1 is MDHEN and CDR2 is SYDVKM. These records were also assigned to another study, of T cells in Graves' hyperthyroidism and ophthalmopathy.

This sequence joins TRBV28 and TRBJ2-7; a possible D gene is TRBD1 (5 bases). The source of this sequence is a woman in her 30s with Graves disease. The sequencing here drew on peripheral blood mononuclear cells (PBMCs), taken at new diagnosis, from a patient treated with antithyroid drugs. In nucleotides, the CDR3 is TGTGCCAGCAGTTTAGGGGCACACACCTACGAGCAGTACTTC. It is translated as CASSLGAHTYEQYF. Together with reference TRBV28 and TRBJ2-7, the CDR3 gives the full variable domain: DVKVTQSSRYLVKRTGEKVFLECVQDMDHENMFWYRQDPGLGLRLIYFSYDVKMKEKGDIPEGYSVSREKKERFSLILESASTNQTSMYLCASSLGAHTYEQYFGPGTRLTVT.